One sample yielded the 9 T cell receptor beta chains listed below, sequenced in a study of blood T cell repertoires in COVID-19. Some clones are missing from TCRdb's copy, which holds only in-frame ones; the method was immunoSEQ multiplex PCR. Of tens of thousands of clones in the sample, around 89% are singletons; the top ten hold 4.5% to 5.5%. The sequenced sample was peripheral blood. Receptors originate from a woman older than 75 with active COVID-19.

This chain connects TRBV28 to TRBJ2-7; 11 nucleotides agree with TRBD2. Germline V lookup: CDR1 MDHEN, CDR2 SYDVKM. V trimming: 3 bases; J trimming: 6 bases; junction bases outside the gene matches: 10. The CDR3 is made up of 16 amino acids. CDR3 DNA sequence: TGTGCCAGCAGTTTCAAGCCTAGCGGGAGGCCAAGCGAGCAGTACTTC. As protein: CASSFKPSGRPSEQYF.

The chain employs TRBV29-1 and TRBJ2-1, with TRBD2 identical over 12 bases. The CDR3 runs to 17 residues. The V segment lost 3 bases and the J segment 7 bases; nucleotides outside the gene matches: 13. Germline V gene data show CDR1 as SQVTM and CDR2 as ANQGSEA. CDR3 in amino acids: CSVEATPTLAGGNEQFF. The DNA of the CDR3 is TGCAGCGTTGAGGCCACCCCCACCCTAGCGGGAGGGAATGAGCAGTTCTTC.

The rearrangement joins TRBV30 to TRBJ2-6; 9 positions match TRBD2. Germline trimming cut 4 bases from V and 1 base from J; bases unmatched to any gene: 14. The CDR3 consists of 19 residues. CDR1 and CDR2 (germline): GTSNPN, SVGIG (reference sequence). CDR3 sequence: CAWMIPAGLAGSGANVLTF. The CDR3 region has the DNA TGTGCCTGGATGATTCCAGCCGGCCTAGCGGGATCTGGGGCCAACGTCCTGACTTTC. Filled out from reference TRBV30 and TRBJ2-6, the complete variable domain reads SQTIHQWPATLVQPVGSPLSLECTVEGTSNPNLYWYRQAAGRGLQLLFYSVGIGQISSEVPQNLSASRPQDRQFILSSKKLLLSDSGFYLCAWMIPAGLAGSGANVLTFGAGSRLTVL.

The V and J genes are TRBV21-1 and TRBJ2-7; the table's TRBD1 call for D was not verified on the DNA. TRBV21-1 is a recognized pseudogene. The CDR3 length is 19 residues. The CDR3 DNA sequence: TGTGCCAGCCAAGGGGTTCCGCTCGACCCAAAGCACCGGCGGTACGAGCAGTACTTC. This sequence encodes CASQGVPLDPKHRRYEQYF.

This chain links TRBV10-3 with TRBJ2-5; TRBD1 is a possible D gene (6 bases). The germline V gene encodes CDR1 ENHRY and CDR2 SYGVKD. CDR3 length: 15 residues. V was clipped by 3 bases and J by 5 bases, with 16 bases between them. The CDR3: CAISERTGLSETQYF. DNA for the CDR3: TGTGCCATCAGTGAACGAACAGGGCTCAGCGAGACCCAGTACTTC.

The chain recombines TRBV10-3 with TRBJ2-2; 14 bases agree with TRBD2. Per the germline V gene, CDR1 is ENHRY and CDR2 is SYGVKD. Germline trimming cut 11 bases from V and 5 bases from J; bases unmatched to any gene: 4. The CDR3 has 14 residues. The CDR3 sequence: CAARTSGRTGELFF. For the CDR3, the DNA is TGTGCCGCCCGGACTAGCGGGAGGACCGGGGAGCTGTTTTTT.

The chain carries TRBV28 and TRBJ2-4; a possible D gene is TRBD1 (6 bases). Germline values: CDR1 MDHEN, CDR2 SYDVKM. This CDR3 has 14 amino acids. V was pared by 6 bases and J by 6 bases, with 15 bases between. CDR3 loop: CASSATGRTNIQYF. As DNA, the CDR3 is TGTGCCAGCAGCGCGACAGGAAGGACAAACATTCAGTACTTC.

This chain connects TRBV5-6 to TRBJ2-7; 8 bases are shared with TRBD1. The ends lost 1 base at V and 1 base at J; junction bases unmatched: 4. CDR1 is SGHDT and CDR2 is YYEEEE in the germline V gene. The CDR3 extends over 15 amino acids. The CDR3 nucleotides are TGTGCCAGCAGCTTGCTAGGACAGGGATCCTACGAGCAGTACTTC. Translated: CASSLLGQGSYEQYF.

V gene TRBV6-4 combines with J gene TRBJ1-2; a possible D gene is TRBD1 (5 bases). V was shortened by 8 bases and J by 3 bases, with 10 bases between the two germline ends. Germline CDR1 is MRHNA and CDR2 is SNTAGT. This CDR3 has 12 residues. The CDR3 coding sequence is TGTGCCAGCTTTCAGGGTTACTATGGCTACACCTTC. Translation: CASFQGYYGYTF.